This TCR beta chain was sequenced in a study of blood T cell repertoires in COVID-19. Looking at the study overall: COVID-19 samples, acute and convalescent, were from the United States, Italy and Spain. T cells, B-cell-depleted T cells, or PBMCs provided the cDNA or gDNA that served as material.

Per the germline V gene, CDR1 is SGHAT and CDR2 is FQNNGV. V was pared by 5 bases and J by 4 bases, with 20 bases between. The CDR3 is 16 residues long. Patients at the Seattle site were enrolled during active infection and followed longitudinally. In the original processing: Nucleated cell counts were estimated from reference gene primer amplification. The protocol was immunoSEQ multiplex PCR, while the TCRdb copy is restricted to in-frame clones and leaves out a portion. Clone size and V and J calls were adopted from that table, with D and trimming inferred from the DNA. This sample has some 120,000 clones, with approximately 85% found just once.

Sequencing input: peripheral blood. The sequence came from a woman older than 75 with COVID-19, enrolled during active disease. The chain uses TRBV11-2 and TRBJ1-1; tentatively, D is TRBD1 (6 bases). CDR3 DNA sequence: TGTGCCAGCAGCGGGGGCTCGACAGCTAGCCTCACTGAAGCTTTCTTT. Translating gives CASSGGSTASLTEAFF.